The rows below give T cell receptor beta chains drawn from one sample of a study of CD8 T cells in ankylosing spondylitis. TCRdb called the 5' RACE reads again in MiXCR, with one record for every CDR3 protein. This table has 750,000 to 850,000 distinct CDR3 sequences, 12% appearing once. The sequencing sample was made of blood, either unsorted or a sorted T cell fraction (not recorded which). The receptor set was obtained from a male donor with ankylosing spondylitis. CDR3s include the opening cysteine and the closing phenylalanine or tryptophan. D genes are given only for firm matches. Only part of the rows carry a size: once, few, many, or a class if the clone is expanded.

TRBJ1-1 . TRBV20-1 . CSARVHGTMNTEAFF TGCAGTGCTAGAGTGCACGGAACCATGAACACTGAAGCTTTCTTT
TRBJ2-7 . TRBV20-1 . CSATGTGEEQYF TGCAGTGCCACCGGGACCGGAGAAGAGCAGTACTTC
TRBJ1-1 many TRBV5-5 . CASSLPGSTEAFF TGTGCCAGCAGCTTGCCGGGGAGCACTGAAGCTTTCTTT
TRBJ2-7 few TRBV5-1 TRBD2 CASSLNVAGGGYEQYF TGCGCCAGCAGCTTGAATGTGGCGGGAGGAGGCTACGAGCAGTACTTC
TRBJ2-5 few TRBV12-3/TRBV12-4 . CASSLFGLQETQYF TGTGCCAGCAGTTTATTCGGCTTACAAGAGACCCAGTACTTC
TRBJ2-1 . TRBV7-2 . CASNQRLGRDNEQFF TGTGCCAGCAACCAACGACTCGGAAGAGACAATGAGCAGTTCTTC
TRBJ1-1 . TRBV20-1 . CSARGAGTGAFF TGCAGTGCTAGGGGGGCTGGGACCGGAGCTTTCTTT
TRBJ2-7 . TRBV6-2/TRBV6-3 . CASSYSQQGLNEQYF TGTGCCAGCAGTTACTCCCAACAGGGATTGAACGAGCAGTACTTC
TRBJ1-2 many TRBV20-1 . CSAREAGSRGYTF TGCAGTGCTAGAGAGGCAGGGTCTCGCGGCTACACCTTC
TRBJ2-7 . TRBV20-1 . CSALPLDKGYEQYF TGCAGTGCCTTACCTCTGGACAAAGGCTACGAGCAGTACTTC
TRBJ2-1 . TRBV12-3/TRBV12-4 . CASSFRLDSVNYNEQFF TGTGCCAGCAGCTTCCGACTTGACAGCGTAAACTACAATGAGCAGTTCTTC
TRBJ1-6 . TRBV3-1 TRBD1 CASSQIGGASSYNSPLHF TGTGCCAGCAGCCAAATAGGGGGCGCAAGCTCCTATAATTCACCCCTCCACTTT
TRBJ2-4 . TRBV4-1 TRBD2 CASSQGYSAFLAVAKNIQYF TGCGCCAGCAGCCAAGGATATTCCGCCTTTCTAGCGGTAGCCAAAAACATTCAGTACTTC
TRBJ2-2 many TRBV12-3/TRBV12-4 TRBD2 CASSNLSGRGTGELFF TGTGCCAGCAGCAACCTAAGCGGGAGAGGGACCGGGGAGCTGTTTTTT
TRBJ2-2 . TRBV10-3 . CAITPGQTHTGELFF TGTGCCATCACCCCCGGACAGACACACACCGGGGAGCTGTTTTTT
TRBJ2-1 . TRBV6-2/TRBV6-3 . CASSSPGVNEQFF TGTGCCAGCAGTTCCCCAGGGGTCAATGAGCAGTTCTTC
TRBJ2-3 . TRBV6-1 . CASSENGFDTQYF TGTGCCAGCAGTGAGAATGGCTTTGATACGCAGTATTTT
TRBJ2-1 . TRBV11-2 . CASSPMTEQFF TGTGCCAGCAGCCCGATGACAGAGCAGTTCTTC
TRBJ2-5 few TRBV5-1 . CASSFGAGEETQYF TGCGCCAGCAGCTTCGGTGCGGGTGAGGAGACCCAGTACTTC
TRBJ2-2 few TRBV5-1 TRBD1 CATYRDRNTGELFF TGCGCCACCTACCGGGACAGGAACACCGGGGAGCTGTTTTTT
TRBJ2-5 few TRBV5-1 TRBD2 CASSPGASGMGETQYF TGCGCCAGCAGCCCCGGGGCTAGCGGGATGGGTGAGACCCAGTACTTC
TRBJ1-6 few TRBV20-1 . CSARDSTSSYNSPLHF TGCAGTGCCCGGGACTCGACGAGCTCCTATAATTCACCCCTCCACTTT
TRBJ1-2 few TRBV20-1 . CSARSGPSYGYTF TGCAGTGCTAGGTCGGGGCCCTCATATGGCTACACCTTC
TRBJ1-6 many TRBV20-1 . CSARDLGGQGSSPLHF TGCAGTGCTAGAGATCTCGGTGGGCAGGGTTCTTCACCCCTCCACTTT
TRBJ1-1 . TRBV11-1 . CASSFVGVVTEAFF TGTGCCAGCAGCTTCGTAGGGGTAGTAACTGAAGCTTTCTTT
TRBJ2-3 few TRBV20-1 . CSAKLPGIGTDTQYF TGCAGTGCCAAGCTTCCGGGGATTGGCACAGATACGCAGTATTTT
TRBJ1-1 . TRBV29-1 TRBD1 CSAYRPTGGTEAFF TGCAGCGCCTATCGCCCGACAGGGGGCACTGAAGCTTTCTTT
TRBJ1-2 few TRBV18 . CASSPGTPDNYGYTF TGTGCCAGCTCCCCCGGGACCCCCGATAACTATGGCTACACCTTC
TRBJ1-2 . TRBV20-1 . CSANRDGRNYGYTF TGCAGTGCCAACCGGGACGGTAGGAACTATGGCTACACCTTC
TRBJ2-6 few TRBV18 . CASSSTMVGANVLTF TGTGCCAGCTCATCCACGATGGTTGGGGCCAACGTCCTGACTTTC
TRBJ2-2 few TRBV20-1 . CSAQEGGGELFF TGCAGTGCTCAAGAGGGCGGGGGGGAGCTGTTTTTT
TRBJ2-2 . TRBV5-1 . CASSLVAGKTGELFF TGCGCCAGCAGCTTGGTGGCAGGGAAAACCGGGGAGCTGTTTTTT
TRBJ1-2 . TRBV18 . CASSPPSGGAYGYTF TGTGCCAGCTCACCACCGTCGGGGGGCGCTTATGGCTACACCTTC
TRBJ2-7 few TRBV20-1 . CSARNDRRDSYEQYF TGCAGTGCTAGAAATGACAGACGAGACTCCTACGAGCAGTACTTC
TRBJ1-4 few TRBV18 . CASSPAATEKLFF TGTGCCAGCTCACCGGCAGCCACTGAAAAACTGTTTTTT
TRBJ2-4 few TRBV7-2 . CASSSPPATLAKNIQYF TGTGCCAGCAGCTCTCCGCCAGCTACACTAGCCAAAAACATTCAGTACTTC
TRBJ2-7 many TRBV20-1 . CSATRMGVFEQYF TGCAGTGCTACCCGGATGGGAGTATTCGAGCAGTACTTC
TRBJ1-1 few TRBV19 . CASQMRQPNTEAFF TGTGCCAGTCAAATGCGACAGCCGAACACTGAAGCTTTCTTT
TRBJ2-7 . TRBV25-1 TRBD2 CASSRLAGRSYEQYF TGTGCCAGCAGTAGACTAGCGGGGAGATCCTACGAGCAGTACTTC
TRBJ2-5 few TRBV5-1 . CASKFGEETQYF TGCGCCAGCAAGTTCGGGGAAGAGACCCAGTACTTC
TRBJ2-3 few TRBV28 TRBD1 CASSDTYRGGYF TGTGCCAGCAGCGATACGTACAGGGGCGGGTATTTT
TRBJ1-6 few TRBV7-9 . CASSTRDSPLHF TGTGCCAGCAGCACCAGAGACTCACCCCTCCACTTT